This T cell receptor beta chain originates from a study of cytomegalovirus exposure and HLA in healthy donors. The PCR was carried out with 60 Vbeta primers and 13 Jbeta primers. Only in-frame clones appear in the TCRdb table, and some are missing; sequencing was by immunoSEQ multiplex PCR. Of about 150,000 clones in the sample, around 79% were seen once. The V and J ends lost 4 bases and 1 base respectively, with 7 bases between them. CDR1 KGHSH and CDR2 LQKENI come from the germline V gene. There are 13 residues in the CDR3. This clonotype originated in a woman between 35 and 50 years old in good health and CMV-seronegative. The sequencing input was PBMCs. This rearrangement joins TRBV18 to TRBJ1-1; D is ambiguous. The chain's CDR3 is CASSLTENTEAFF. DNA of the CDR3: TGTGCCAGCTCACTTACAGAGAACACTGAAGCTTTCTTT.